The T cell receptor (beta chain) under discussion was sequenced for a study of T cell repertoires in cytomegalovirus infection. Study-wide results and caveats: Cumulative public TCR beta family frequency identified CMV carriers with the relevant HLA.

As to this clonotype: Its matching antigen is unknown. Sequence at one end of the junction differs from germline and may be a read error.

TCRdb redid the calling of the reads with MiXCR, one entry per CDR3 protein. This sample has about 400,000 distinct CDR3 sequences, with 15% to 20% found just once. Sequenced material: PBMCs. This clonotype was sampled from a human donor in good health (CMV status not recorded). Some clones in this sample may be carry-over from other donors' samples.

The CDR3: CVSKRHDGYEQYF. CDR3 coding DNA: TGTGTCAGCAAAAGGCACGACGGATACGAGCAGTACTTC. This chain connects TRBV28 to TRBJ2-7; D remains unclear. This CDR3 is 13 amino acids long. Germline V gene sequence: CDR1 MDHEN, CDR2 SYDVKM. Full variable domain (outside the CDR3, taken from reference TRBV28 and TRBJ2-7): DVKVTQSSRYLVKRTGEKVFLECVQDMDHENMFWYRQDPGLGLRLIYFSYDVKMKEKGDIPEGYSVSREKKERFSLILESASTNQTSMYLCVSKRHDGYEQYFGPGTRLTVT.